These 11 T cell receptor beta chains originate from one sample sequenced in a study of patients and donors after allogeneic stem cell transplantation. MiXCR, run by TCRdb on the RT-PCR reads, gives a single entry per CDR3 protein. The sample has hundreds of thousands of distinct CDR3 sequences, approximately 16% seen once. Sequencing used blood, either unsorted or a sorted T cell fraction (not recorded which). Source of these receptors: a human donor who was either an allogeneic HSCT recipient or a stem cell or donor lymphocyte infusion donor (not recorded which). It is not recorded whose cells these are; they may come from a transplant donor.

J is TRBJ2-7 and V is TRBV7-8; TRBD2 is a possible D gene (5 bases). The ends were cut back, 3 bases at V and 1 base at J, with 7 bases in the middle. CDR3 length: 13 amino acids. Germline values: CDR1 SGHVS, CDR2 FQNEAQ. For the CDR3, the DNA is TGTGCCAGCAGCTTCAGCGGATCCTACGAGCAGTACTTC. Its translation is CASSFSGSYEQYF. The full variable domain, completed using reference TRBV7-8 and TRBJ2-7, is GAGVSQSPRYKVAKRGQDVALRCDPISGHVSLFWYQQALGQGPEFLTYFQNEAQLDKSGLPSDRFFAERPEGSVSTLKIQRTQQEDSAVYLCASSFSGSYEQYFGPGTRLTVT.

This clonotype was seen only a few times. CDR3 in amino acids: CASSQVGRRSYNEQFF. The CDR3 DNA reads TGTGCCAGCAGCCAAGTGGGCCGCCGCTCCTACAATGAGCAGTTCTTC. The chain uses TRBV4-2 and TRBJ2-1; no reliable D call. The CDR3 spans 16 residues. Trimming removed 1 base from V and 0 bases from J, with 10 bases in between. Germline lookup yields CDR1 LGHNA and CDR2 YNFKEQ.

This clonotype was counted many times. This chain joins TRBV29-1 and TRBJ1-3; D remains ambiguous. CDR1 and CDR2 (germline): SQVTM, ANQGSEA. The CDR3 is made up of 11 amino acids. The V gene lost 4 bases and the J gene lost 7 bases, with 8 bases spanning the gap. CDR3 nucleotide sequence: TGCAGCGTTGCGTCCGGGAACACCATATATTTT. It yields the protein CSVASGNTIYF.

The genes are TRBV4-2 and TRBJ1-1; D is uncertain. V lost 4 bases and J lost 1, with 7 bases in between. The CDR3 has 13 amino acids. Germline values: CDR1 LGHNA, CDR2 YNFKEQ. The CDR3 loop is CASSPEANTEAFF. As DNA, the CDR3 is TGTGCCAGCAGCCCAGAGGCGAACACTGAAGCTTTCTTT.

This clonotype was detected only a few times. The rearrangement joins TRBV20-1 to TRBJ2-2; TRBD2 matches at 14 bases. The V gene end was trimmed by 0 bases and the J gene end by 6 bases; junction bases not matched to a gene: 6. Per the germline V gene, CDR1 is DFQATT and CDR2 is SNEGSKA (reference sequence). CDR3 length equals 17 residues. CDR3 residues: CSARDTGLAGEAGELFF. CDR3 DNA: TGCAGTGCTAGAGATACGGGACTAGCGGGAGAGGCCGGGGAGCTGTTTTTT.

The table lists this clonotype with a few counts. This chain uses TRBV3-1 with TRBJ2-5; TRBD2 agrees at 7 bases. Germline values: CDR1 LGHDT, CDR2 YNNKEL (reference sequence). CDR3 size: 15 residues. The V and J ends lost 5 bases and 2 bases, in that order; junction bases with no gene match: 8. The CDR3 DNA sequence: TGTGCCAGCAGCTATCGGTCGGGAGGACAAGAGACCCAGTACTTC. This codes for CASSYRSGGQETQYF.

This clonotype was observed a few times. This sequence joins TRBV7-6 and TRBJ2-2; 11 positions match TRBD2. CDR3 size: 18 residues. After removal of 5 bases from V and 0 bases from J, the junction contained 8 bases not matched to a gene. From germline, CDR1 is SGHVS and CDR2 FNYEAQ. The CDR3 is CASSPLRLAGTNTGELFF. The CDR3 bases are TGTGCCAGCAGCCCTCTCAGACTAGCGGGGACGAACACCGGGGAGCTGTTTTTT.

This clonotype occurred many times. CDR3 sequence (DNA): TGCGCCAGCAGCCAAGATAGCGCAGTCCAAGAGACCCAGTACTTC. It encodes CASSQDSAVQETQYF. The chain uses TRBV4-3 and TRBJ2-5, with D maybe TRBD2 (5 bases). CDR1 LGHNA and CDR2 YSLEER come from the germline V gene. The V end lost 0 bases, the J end lost 1 base, and 9 bases lay between the germline ends. The CDR3 is made up of 15 amino acids.

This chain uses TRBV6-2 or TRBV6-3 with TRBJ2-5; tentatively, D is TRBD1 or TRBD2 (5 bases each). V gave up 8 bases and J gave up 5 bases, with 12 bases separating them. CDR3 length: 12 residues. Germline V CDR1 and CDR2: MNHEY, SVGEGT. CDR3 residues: CASRLEGETQYF. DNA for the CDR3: TGTGCCAGCCGGCTAGAGGGGGAGACCCAGTACTTC.

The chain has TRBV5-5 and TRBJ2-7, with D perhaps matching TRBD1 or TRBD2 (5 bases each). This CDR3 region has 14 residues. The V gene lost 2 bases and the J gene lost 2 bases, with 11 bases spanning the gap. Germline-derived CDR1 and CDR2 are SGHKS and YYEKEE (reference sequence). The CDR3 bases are TGTGCCAGCAGCTTTTGGGGGAAAACCTACGAGCAGTACTTC. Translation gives CASSFWGKTYEQYF.

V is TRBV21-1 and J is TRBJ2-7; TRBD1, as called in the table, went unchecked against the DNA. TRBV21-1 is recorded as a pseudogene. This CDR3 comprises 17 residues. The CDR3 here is CASSKVGAGQGDYEQYF. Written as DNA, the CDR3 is TGTGCCAGCAGCAAAGTGGGGGCCGGGCAAGGCGACTACGAGCAGTACTTC.